This TCR beta chain was recorded in a study of blood T cell repertoires in COVID-19. After removal of 0 bases from V and 6 bases from J, the junction contained 7 bases not matched to a gene. The germline CDR1 and CDR2 sequences are SGHRS and YFSETQ. This CDR3 is 15 amino acids long. Clones were sequenced by immunoSEQ multiplex PCR, and TCRdb holds only the in-frame ones, with some missing. The sample includes about 110,000 clones, around 86% of them seen just once. The genes are TRBV5-1 and TRBJ2-7; 9 bases fit TRBD2. Source material: peripheral blood. The sequence derives from a man aged 40-49 years with acute or convalescent COVID-19. CDR3 loop: CASSLVAGGFSEQYF. Written as DNA, the CDR3 is TGCGCCAGCAGCTTGGTTGCGGGAGGGTTCTCCGAGCAGTACTTC.